A single sample is the source of the 11 T cell receptor beta chains below, sequenced in a study of blood T cell repertoires in COVID-19. Using immunoSEQ multiplex PCR, the repertoire was profiled, and TCRdb retains in-frame clones only, with some absent. The table includes fewer than 650,000 clones, around 90% detected once. Material for sequencing was peripheral blood. The origin of the receptors is a woman aged 45-60 years with COVID-19, enrolled during active disease.

This chain links TRBV25-1 with TRBJ1-6; 10 bases are shared with TRBD1. Germline V CDR1 and CDR2: MGHDK, SYGVNS. The CDR3 sequence is 17 residues long. With V trimmed by 4 bases and J by 7 bases, 10 bases remained unmatched. The CDR3 spells CASSGDDRGRRNSPLHF. The CDR3 DNA follows: TGTGCCAGCAGTGGGGACGACAGGGGGCGGAGGAATTCACCCCTCCACTTT.

The rearrangement joins TRBV28 to TRBJ1-1; D uncertain. The V gene's germline CDR1 is MDHEN and CDR2 SYDVKM. This CDR3 region has 16 residues. Trimming removed 5 bases at V and 0 bases at J, with 16 bases between. The CDR3 bases are TGTGCCAGCAGTGCTACTCCGGACGGGGTGAACACTGAAGCTTTCTTT. Translating gives CASSATPDGVNTEAFF.

This sequence joins TRBV5-5 and TRBJ2-5, with D unclear. The CDR3 covers 11 residues. V lost 4 bases and J lost 2, with 3 bases in between. Germline CDR1 SGHKS, CDR2 YYEKEE (reference sequence). Here the CDR3 reads CASSLQETQYF. The CDR3 DNA follows: TGTGCCAGCAGCCTTCAAGAGACCCAGTACTTC.

This clone has just one count. In nucleotides, the CDR3 is TGTGCCAGCAGCTTTGACAGGGAAGGGACCCAGTACTTC. Translating gives CASSFDREGTQYF. J is TRBJ2-5 and V is TRBV7-2; TRBD1 matches at 7 bases. J gave up 7 bases and V 3 bases, and 5 bases lay outside the gene matches. Per the germline V gene, CDR1 is SGHTA and CDR2 is FQGNSA. CDR3 size: 13 residues.

This clone appeared once. The chain uses TRBV27 and TRBJ2-7; 7 bases align to TRBD1. Losses at the gene ends were 8 bases for V and 0 bases for J; bases not matched to a gene: 1. CDR1 and CDR2 (germline): MNHEY, SMNVEV (reference sequence). The length of the CDR3 is 12 residues. CDR3 sequence: CASRDSSYEQYF. For the CDR3, the DNA is TGTGCCAGCCGGGACAGCTCCTACGAGCAGTACTTC.

The V gene is TRBV14, the J gene TRBJ1-1; D is perhaps TRBD1 (5 bases). Germline loops: CDR1 SGHDN, CDR2 FVKESK. V was pared by 4 bases and J by 6 bases, with 24 bases between. This CDR3 contains 17 residues. CDR3 sequence reads: CASSRFPGIGPGAEAFF. The CDR3 DNA follows: TGTGCCAGCAGCCGTTTTCCCGGGATCGGCCCGGGGGCTGAAGCTTTCTTT. The variable domain in full, completed from reference TRBV14 and TRBJ1-1, reads EAGVTQFPSHSVIEKGQTVTLRCDPISGHDNLYWYRRVMGKEIKFLLHFVKESKQDESGMPNNRFLAERTGGTYSTLKVQPAELEDSGVYFCASSRFPGIGPGAEAFFGQGTRLTVV.

The J gene is TRBJ1-3, the V gene TRBV21-1; the table gives TRBD1 as D, unverified against the DNA. TRBV21-1 is listed as a pseudogene. The CDR3 sequence is 15 residues long. The CDR3, as DNA: TGTGCCAGCCGCCTCAAAGGACAAGAAAGAAACACCATATATTTT. It specifies CASRLKGQERNTIYF.

This chain uses TRBV19 with TRBJ1-1; D gene unclear. Germline values: CDR1 LNHDA, CDR2 SQIVND (reference sequence). CDR3 length: 13 amino acids. Trimming left V 3 bases short and J 8 bases short, with 13 bases between. The CDR3 nucleotides are TGTGCCAGTAGTATTGCTCTCGAGGGCGAAGCTTTCTTT. Its translation: CASSIALEGEAFF.

The chain recombines TRBV2 with TRBJ1-2; maybe TRBD1 (5 bases). The CDR3 totals 12 residues. V was clipped by 5 bases and J by 4 bases, with 8 bases between them. Germline V gene sequence: CDR1 SNHLY, CDR2 FYNNEI. CDR3 sequence (DNA): TGTGCCAGCAGTTTGACAGTCTATGGCTACACCTTC. It encodes CASSLTVYGYTF.

This chain joins TRBV6-4 and TRBJ2-7, with 8 positions matching TRBD2. V lost 5 bases to trimming and J lost 4 bases; unmatched junction nucleotides: 25. The germline V gene has CDR1 MRHNA and CDR2 SNTAGT. This CDR3 region has 20 residues. CDR3 sequence reads: CASSRTGTSRTRGPSYEQYF. In DNA, the CDR3 is TGTGCCAGCAGTCGGACCGGGACTAGTAGAACTCGGGGGCCCTCTTACGAGCAGTACTTC.

The chain carries TRBV19 and TRBJ2-2, with D hard to call. The CDR3 totals 14 residues. V was shortened by 8 bases and J by 3 bases, with 13 bases between the two germline ends. CDR1 LNHDA and CDR2 SQIVND come from the germline V gene (reference sequence). The CDR3 is CASHLAADTGELFF. The CDR3 DNA follows: TGTGCCAGTCATCTGGCGGCGGACACCGGGGAGCTGTTTTTT.